These 11 T cell receptor beta chains share one sample of origin, sequenced in a study of blood T cell repertoires in COVID-19. Method: immunoSEQ multiplex PCR; TCRdb's copy keeps in-frame clones and lacks some. This table holds about 310,000 clones, nearly 90% found once. Material: peripheral blood. These receptors originate from a woman in her thirties or forties with COVID-19, enrolled during active disease.

This chain links TRBV6-5 with TRBJ1-6, with 8 bases that match TRBD1. This CDR3 is 15 amino acids long. Germline values: CDR1 MNHEY, CDR2 SVGAGI. Trimming removed 6 bases from V and 10 bases from J; junction bases left unmatched: 11. CDR3 in DNA: TGTGCCAGCAGGGGTGGACAGGGATGGGTATCACCCCTCCACTTT. Amino acid sequence: CASRGGQGWVSPLHF.

V usage is TRBV24-1 and J usage is TRBJ2-1, with D perhaps TRBD1 (6 bases). Germline CDR1 and CDR2: KGHDR and SFDVKD. The CDR3 contains 14 residues. The germline V and J ends were trimmed by 3 bases and 4 bases, with 9 bases remaining between them. The CDR3, as DNA: TGTGCCACCAGTGATCCCACAGGGTACAATGAGCAGTTCTTC. It translates to CATSDPTGYNEQFF.

This rearrangement joins TRBV30 to TRBJ2-1; 10 bases map to TRBD2. Per germline, CDR1 GTSNPN and CDR2 SVGIG (reference sequence). The CDR3 spans 14 residues. Germline trimming cut 0 bases from V and 7 bases from J; bases unmatched to any gene: 3. The CDR3 sequence is CAWSVGSGRNEQFF. For the CDR3, the DNA is TGTGCCTGGAGTGTCGGTAGCGGGAGGAATGAGCAGTTCTTC.

The rearrangement uses TRBV5-8 and TRBJ2-3, with a tentative D call TRBD2 (7 bases). Germline V CDR1 and CDR2: SGHTS, YDEGEE. The CDR3 has 15 amino acids. Trimming cost V 6 bases and J 1 base, with 15 bases left between them. CDR3 in DNA: TGTGCCAGCACCTTATTAGGGGGGGGCACAGATACGCAGTATTTT. Translation: CASTLLGGGTDTQYF. The full variable domain, rest sourced from reference TRBV5-8 and TRBJ2-3, is EAGVTQSPTHLIKTRGQQATLRCSPISGHTSVYWYQQALGLGLQFLLWYDEGEERNRGNFPPRFSGRQFPNYSSELNVNALELEDSALYLCASTLLGGGTDTQYFGPGTRLTVL.

The CDR3, as DNA: TGTGCCAGCAGCGTAGTTGGGGGCATCGGAGAGACCCAGTACTTC. It translates to CASSVVGGIGETQYF. The chain has TRBV9 and TRBJ2-5, with D maybe TRBD1 (6 bases). The V gene lost 0 bases and the J gene lost 4 bases, with 13 bases spanning the gap. CDR1 SGDLS and CDR2 YYNGEE come from the germline V gene. The CDR3 has 15 amino acids.

The rearrangement links TRBV18 to TRBJ2-2, with TRBD1 identical over 7 bases. CDR1 is KGHSH and CDR2 is LQKENI in the germline V gene. Trimming removed 3 bases from V and 1 base from J; junction bases left unmatched: 8. The CDR3 sequence is 17 residues long. DNA of the CDR3: TGTGCCAGCTCACCGCTTTTGGGACAGCTGAACACCGGGGAGCTGTTTTTT. Translating gives CASSPLLGQLNTGELFF.

About this clone itself: The junction does not match germline at one end; this may be a read error. This chain joins TRBV7-2 and TRBJ2-7, with a tentative D call TRBD1 (5 bases). There are 13 residues in the CDR3. Germline V gene data show CDR1 as SGHTA and CDR2 as FQGNSA. The CDR3 DNA reads TGTGCCAGCAGCTTAGCGCTAACAGGCGAGGAGTACTTC. Amino acids: CASSLALTGEEYF.

The V gene is TRBV27, the J gene TRBJ1-6; maybe TRBD1 (5 bases). The CDR3 is 16 amino acids. The germline gives CDR1 MNHEY, CDR2 SMNVEV (reference sequence). Trimming took off 1 base at V and 9 bases at J, with 16 bases between the two ends. The CDR3 DNA follows: TGTGCCAGCAGTTTATTTCAGGGAATACCTAGTTCACCCCTCCACTTT. This translates into CASSLFQGIPSSPLHF.

This chain joins TRBV7-8 and TRBJ1-3; 7 bases match TRBD1. The CDR3 totals 20 residues. Germline loops: CDR1 SGHVS, CDR2 FQNEAQ. V gave up 3 bases and J gave up 0 bases; unmatched junction bases: 17. Written as DNA, the CDR3 is TGTGCCAGCAGCTTGCCAAACCGGGACAGTGGATTGAGCTCTGGAAACACCATATATTTT. Translating gives CASSLPNRDSGLSSGNTIYF.

This clone was observed a single time. The V call is TRBV4-3, the J call TRBJ2-3; 7 positions match TRBD2. CDR1 and CDR2 (germline): LGHNA, YSLEER. The CDR3 is made up of 16 amino acids. J was trimmed by 3 bases and V by 0 bases; bases with no gene match: 6. DNA for the CDR3: TGCGCCAGCAGCCAAGATAGGCTAGCGGTGACAGATACGCAGTATTTT. This translates into CASSQDRLAVTDTQYF.

This chain uses TRBV9 with TRBJ1-2; a weak D match, TRBD1 (5 bases). CDR3 length: 14 amino acids. CDR1 is SGDLS, CDR2 YYNGEE, per germline. V gave up 0 bases and J gave up 3 bases, with 9 bases separating them. The CDR3 loop is CASSVGEGYYGYTF. Written as DNA, the CDR3 is TGTGCCAGCAGCGTAGGGGAGGGGTACTATGGCTACACCTTC.